The rows below give T cell receptor beta chains drawn from one sample of a study of Ad26.COV2.S vaccination and SARS-CoV-2 variants. Sequencing used immunoSEQ multiplex PCR; TCRdb keeps in-frame clones, though not all of them. The sample shows roughly 460,000 clones, approximately 90% of them seen only once. The sequencing here drew on peripheral blood, taken in a trial of Ad26.COV2.S vaccine versus placebo. Receptors were obtained from a person aged 18-60 years who received the Ad26.COV2.S COVID-19 vaccine or a placebo. CDR3s include the opening cysteine and the closing phenylalanine or tryptophan.

TRBJ1-5 | TRBV2 | CASSVRQLNQPQHF
TRBJ2-1 | TRBV4-3 | CASSQDGMGYNEQFF
TRBJ1-4 | TRBV23-1 | CASKNRQAATNEKLFF
TRBJ2-4 | TRBV20-1 | CSASDFDRADIQYF
TRBJ2-7 | TRBV2 | CASSRTSGAYEQYF
TRBJ2-3 | TRBV7-2 | CASSLGGTGGRDTQYF
TRBJ2-5 | TRBV12-3/TRBV12-4 | CASSLIRETQYF
TRBJ2-2 | TRBV1 | CTSSLGTSGLNTGELFF
TRBJ2-5 | TRBV30 | CAWSVLWSRATQYF
TRBJ2-5 | TRBV29-1 | CSVGRATQETQYF
TRBJ1-2 | TRBV25-1 | CASSEGGRLHGYTF
TRBJ2-7 | TRBV6-5 | CASKTGPYEQYF
TRBJ2-3 | TRBV7-8 | CASSASGRATDTQYF
TRBJ2-2 | TRBV9 | CASSAGQGTRTGELFF
TRBJ2-1 | TRBV7-6 | CASSLVQAGVGNEQFF
TRBJ1-2 | TRBV6-5 | CASSYSGRFYGYTF
TRBJ1-4 | TRBV3-1/TRBV3-2 | CASSQLAGQAGNEKLFF
TRBJ2-3 | TRBV14 | CASSQVSGGGADTQYF
TRBJ2-7 | TRBV12-3/TRBV12-4 | CASRLAGYEQYF
TRBJ2-2 | TRBV28 | CASKTANTGELFF
TRBJ2-7 | TRBV18 | CASSPSSGPYEQYF
TRBJ2-7 | TRBV10-2 | CASLHVASGYYEQYF
TRBJ2-1 | TRBV2 | CASSERPSGGNTNEQFF
TRBJ2-7 | TRBV27 | CASSSTGTGFSEQYF
TRBJ2-7 | TRBV23-1 | CASSQSIGQGSKEQYF
TRBJ1-5 | TRBV7-2 | CASSYQGGNQPQHF
TRBJ1-6 | TRBV4-1 | CASSQDTGTGSSPLHF
TRBJ1-1 | TRBV10-3 | CAISESLGRNTEAFF
TRBJ1-6 | TRBV5-6 | CASSSGTGVSPLHF
TRBJ2-7 | TRBV27 | CASRVRTGSYEQYF
TRBJ2-6 | TRBV6-5 | CASSRTRSRANVLTF
TRBJ1-6 | TRBV7-3 | CASSSQGGSNSPLHF
TRBJ2-1 | TRBV28 | CASRGGVNEQFF
TRBJ1-5 | TRBV18 | CASSPGGEGQPQHF
TRBJ1-2 | TRBV7-9 | CASSPDLLGYTF
TRBJ1-1 | TRBV14 | CASSLNPSSRGLTGHMNTEAFF
TRBJ2-1 | TRBV11-2 | CASSLVGVNEQFF
TRBJ2-2 | TRBV5-4 | CASSLGGQGATGELFF
TRBJ2-1 | TRBV6-1 | CASSEAQAQFF
TRBJ2-3 | TRBV9 | CASSVGSGDADTQYF
TRBJ1-2 | TRBV9 | CASSVVGGAYGYTF